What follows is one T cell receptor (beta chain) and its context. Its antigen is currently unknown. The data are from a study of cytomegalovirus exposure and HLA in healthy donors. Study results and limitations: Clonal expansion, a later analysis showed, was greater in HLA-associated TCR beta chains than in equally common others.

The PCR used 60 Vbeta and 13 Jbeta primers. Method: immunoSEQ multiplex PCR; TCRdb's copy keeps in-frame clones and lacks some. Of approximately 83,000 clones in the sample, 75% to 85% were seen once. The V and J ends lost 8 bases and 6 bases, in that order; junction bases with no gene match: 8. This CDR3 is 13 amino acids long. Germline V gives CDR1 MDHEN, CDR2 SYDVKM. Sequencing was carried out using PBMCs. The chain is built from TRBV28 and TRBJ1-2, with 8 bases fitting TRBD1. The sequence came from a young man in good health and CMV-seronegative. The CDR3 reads CASRLGQGDGYTF. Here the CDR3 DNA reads TGTGCCAGCCGCCTTGGACAGGGCGATGGCTACACCTTC.